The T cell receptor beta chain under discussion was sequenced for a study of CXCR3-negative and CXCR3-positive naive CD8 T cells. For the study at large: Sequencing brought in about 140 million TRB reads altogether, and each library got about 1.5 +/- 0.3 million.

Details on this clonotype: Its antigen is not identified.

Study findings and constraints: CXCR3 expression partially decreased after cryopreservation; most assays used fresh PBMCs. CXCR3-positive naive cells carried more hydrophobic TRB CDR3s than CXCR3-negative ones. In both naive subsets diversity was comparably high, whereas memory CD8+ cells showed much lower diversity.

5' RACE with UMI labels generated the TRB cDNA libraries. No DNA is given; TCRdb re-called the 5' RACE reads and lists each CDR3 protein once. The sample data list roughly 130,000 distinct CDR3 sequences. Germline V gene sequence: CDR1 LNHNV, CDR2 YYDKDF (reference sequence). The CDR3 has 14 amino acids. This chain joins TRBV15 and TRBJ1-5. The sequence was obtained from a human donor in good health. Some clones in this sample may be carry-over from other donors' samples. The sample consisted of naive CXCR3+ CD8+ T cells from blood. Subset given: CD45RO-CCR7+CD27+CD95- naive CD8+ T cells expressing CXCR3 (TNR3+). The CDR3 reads CATSRGDSNQPQHF.